The 22 T cell receptor beta chains reported below all come from one sample, sequenced in a study of T cell repertoires in cytomegalovirus infection. No antigen has been identified for these receptors. TCRdb reanalysed the reads using MiXCR and keeps one entry per CDR3 protein. The sample lists 800,000 to 950,000 distinct CDR3 sequences; approximately 32% were seen once. This material consisted of cultured CD8+ T cells from PBMCs, taken from culture after CMV antigen stimulation. Receptor source: a human donor in good health (CMV status not recorded). Some clones in this sample may be carry-over from other donors' samples.

The chain carries TRBV7-3 and TRBJ2-1; 10 bases map to TRBD1. Germline CDR1 and CDR2: SGHTA and FQGTGA. The ends lost 5 bases at V and 8 bases at J; junction bases unmatched: 6. The CDR3 extends over 14 amino acids. The CDR3 spells CASSPPGQGDEQFF. The CDR3, as DNA: TGTGCCAGCAGCCCTCCCGGACAGGGGGATGAGCAGTTCTTC.

This clonotype is a singleton in its sample. This chain joins TRBV18 and TRBJ2-7; D is undetermined. The CDR3 has 17 residues. The germline CDR1 and CDR2 sequences are KGHSH and LQKENI. Between the trimmed V and J ends, which lost 1 base and 3 bases, there was a span of 19 bases. The CDR3, as DNA: TGTGCCAGCTCACCACAGGCCATCAAGGGTTGGGACTACGAGCAGTACTTC. Residues: CASSPQAIKGWDYEQYF.

The chain is built from TRBV2 and TRBJ1-1; D is ambiguous. The germline V gene has CDR1 SNHLY and CDR2 FYNNEI. The CDR3 has 14 amino acids. Trimming cost V 6 bases and J 7 bases, with 18 bases left between them. CDR3 in DNA: TGTGCCAGCAGACCGTATGCAGTCCTCAATGAAGCTTTCTTT. This translates into CASRPYAVLNEAFF. The full variable domain, with the rest looked up from reference TRBV2 and TRBJ1-1, is EPEVTQTPSHQVTQMGQEVILRCVPISNHLYFYWYRQILGQKVEFLVSFYNNEISEKSEIFDDQFSVERPDGSNFTLKIRSTKLEDSAMYFCASRPYAVLNEAFFGQGTRLTVV.

Only a few counts were recorded for this clonotype. This sequence joins TRBV7-6 and TRBJ2-5, with D possibly matching TRBD1 (5 bases). The CDR3 runs 14 residues. Germline V gene lookup returns CDR1 SGHVS and CDR2 FNYEAQ. V lost 5 bases and J 3 bases, leaving 13 bases between the germline ends. The CDR3 loop is CASSLTVEKETQYF. CDR3 nucleotides: TGTGCCAGCAGCCTGACAGTTGAGAAAGAGACCCAGTACTTC.

This rearrangement joins TRBV5-1 to TRBJ2-3; perhaps TRBD2 as D (6 bases). V was trimmed by 4 bases and J by 0 bases, leaving 12 bases between them. The CDR3 runs to 15 residues. Germline-derived CDR1 and CDR2 are SGHRS and YFSETQ. This CDR3 reads CASSTSGPSTDTQYF. DNA for the CDR3: TGCGCCAGCAGCACAAGCGGGCCTAGCACAGATACGCAGTATTTT.

Ten or more counts support this clonotype. The rearrangement links TRBV7-2 to TRBJ2-5; D remains unclear. V dropped 6 bases and J dropped 5 bases, with 7 bases sitting between them. From germline, CDR1 is SGHTA and CDR2 FQGNSA. The CDR3 extends over 11 amino acids. CDR3 protein: CASSSDETQYF. DNA of the CDR3: TGTGCCAGCAGTTCGGACGAGACCCAGTACTTC.

The V call is TRBV20-1, the J call TRBJ1-1, with D possibly being TRBD1 (5 bases). The CDR3 extends over 15 amino acids. Germline V gene sequence: CDR1 DFQATT, CDR2 SNEGSKA (reference sequence). The V gene lost 0 bases and the J gene lost 0 bases, with 11 bases spanning the gap. The CDR3 bases are TGCAGTGCTAGAGATCGAAACAGGCTGAACACTGAAGCTTTCTTT. Encoded protein: CSARDRNRLNTEAFF.

The sample holds a few counts of this clonotype. The chain joins TRBV7-9 to TRBJ2-7; weak D call: TRBD2 (7 bases). The CDR3 is 16 amino acids. Trimming stripped 9 bases from V and 2 bases from J, with 23 bases between. Per the germline V gene, CDR1 is SEHNR and CDR2 is FQNEAQ (reference sequence). The chain's CDR3 is CASTVLEGGAAYEQYF. For the CDR3, the DNA is TGTGCCAGTACCGTACTGGAGGGGGGGGCAGCCTACGAGCAGTACTTC.

The chain employs TRBV5-1 and TRBJ1-2, with D hard to call. Germline V lookup: CDR1 SGHRS, CDR2 YFSETQ. Trimming took 0 bases from V and 0 from J, leaving 15 bases between them. There are 17 residues in the CDR3. The CDR3: CASSLGIDFQANYGYTF. The CDR3 region has the DNA TGCGCCAGCAGCTTGGGTATTGACTTCCAGGCTAACTATGGCTACACCTTC. Filled out from reference TRBV5-1 and TRBJ1-2, the complete variable domain reads KAGVTQTPRYLIKTRGQQVTLSCSPISGHRSVSWYQQTPGQGLQFLFEYFSETQRNKGNFPGRFSGRQFSNSRSEMNVSTLELGDSALYLCASSLGIDFQANYGYTFGSGTRLTVV.

The chain couples TRBV10-3 to TRBJ2-3; D may be TRBD1 (6 bases). Germline-derived CDR1 and CDR2 are ENHRY and SYGVKD. V lost 2 bases to trimming and J lost 0 bases, with 15 bases between them. The CDR3 is made up of 17 amino acids. CDR3: CAISEPETGPSTDTQYF. The CDR3 DNA reads TGTGCCATCAGTGAGCCGGAGACAGGTCCTAGCACAGATACGCAGTATTTT.

This clonotype was seen a few times. The V and J genes are TRBV7-6 and TRBJ1-1; 7 bases map to TRBD1. V shed 4 bases, J shed 5 bases, and the junction held 7 bases outside the gene matches. CDR1 and CDR2 (germline): SGHVS, FNYEAQ. The length of the CDR3 is 14 residues. DNA of the CDR3: TGTGCCAGCAGCTCCGAGGGGGCTTGGACTGAAGCTTTCTTT. Translated: CASSSEGAWTEAFF.

The chain couples TRBV4-1 to TRBJ2-1, with D possibly TRBD2 on 6 matching bases. V lost 4 bases and J 4 bases, leaving 23 bases between the germline ends. CDR1 and CDR2 (germline): MGHRA, YSYEKL. The CDR3 spans 18 residues. The CDR3 region is CASSLQISRDFPYNEQFF. The DNA for the CDR3 is TGCGCCAGCAGCCTCCAAATTTCCCGGGACTTCCCTTACAATGAGCAGTTCTTC.

The V call is TRBV10-3, the J call TRBJ2-7; D perhaps matches TRBD2 (6 bases). The germline CDR1 and CDR2 sequences are ENHRY and SYGVKD. Trimming shortened V by 6 bases and J by 0 bases, and 9 bases separated the two germline ends. The CDR3 runs 13 residues. The CDR3 reads CAISPGDSYEQYF. The CDR3 DNA follows: TGTGCCATCAGCCCGGGGGACTCCTACGAGCAGTACTTC.

This clonotype was counted a few times. The chain joins TRBV6-5 to TRBJ1-6; D is ambiguous. Germline V gene lookup returns CDR1 MNHEY and CDR2 SVGAGI. The CDR3 is made up of 14 amino acids. The ends were cut back, 2 bases at V and 4 bases at J, with 6 bases in the middle. The CDR3 sequence: CASSYRQYNSPLHF. The CDR3 DNA reads TGTGCCAGCAGTTACAGACAATATAATTCACCCCTCCACTTT.

CDR3 residues: CASRTPGPSTDTQYF. The CDR3 nucleotides are TGTGCCAGCAGAACGCCGGGACCGAGCACAGATACGCAGTATTTT. The chain joins TRBV2 to TRBJ2-3; D tentatively fits TRBD1 or TRBD2 (5 bases each). The ends were cut back, 6 bases at V and 0 bases at J, with 13 bases in the middle. Germline CDR1 and CDR2: SNHLY and FYNNEI. The CDR3 contains 15 residues.

Of note for this clonotype: A single base separates this from a much larger clone, so it may be a read error. V usage is TRBV7-6 and J usage is TRBJ1-1; tentatively, D is TRBD1 (6 bases). CDR3 length: 15 residues. Germline V gene sequence: CDR1 SGHVS, CDR2 FNYEAQ. This CDR3 reads CTSSLTGHMNTEAFF. CDR3 sequence (DNA): TGTACCAGCAGCTTAACAGGGCACATGAACACTGAAGCTTTCTTT. Full variable domain (remainder filled in from reference TRBV7-6 and TRBJ1-1): GAGVSQSPRYKVTKRGQDVALRCDPISGHVSLYWYRQALGQGPEFLTYFNYEAQQDKSGLPNDRFSAERPEGSISTLTIQRTEQRDSAMYRCTSSLTGHMNTEAFFGQGTRLTVV.

This clonotype showed up many times. This chain uses TRBV7-9 with TRBJ1-1; the D gene is possibly TRBD1 (5 bases). The CDR3 runs to 15 residues. Germline CDR1 is SEHNR and CDR2 is FQNEAQ (reference sequence). Trimming left V 1 base short and J 1 base short, with 10 bases between. For the CDR3, the DNA is TGTGCCAGCAGCTTAGAGACTCAGGGGAACACTGAAGCTTTCTTT. Translated, it gives CASSLETQGNTEAFF. Combining the CDR3 with reference TRBV7-9 and TRBJ1-1 gives the whole variable domain DTGVSQNPRHKITKRGQNVTFRCDPISEHNRLYWYRQTLGQGPEFLTYFQNEAQLEKSRLLSDRFSAERPKGSFSTLEIQRTEQGDSAMYLCASSLETQGNTEAFFGQGTRLTVV.

This clonotype appeared a few times. The genes are TRBV20-1 and TRBJ1-1; the D gene is possibly TRBD1 (5 bases). CDR1 and CDR2 (germline): DFQATT, SNEGSKA (reference sequence). Trimming cost V 2 bases and J 5 bases, with 9 bases left between them. CDR3 length: 12 amino acids. This CDR3 is CSARPGGTEAFF. CDR3 coding DNA: TGCAGTGCTAGACCGGGGGGAACTGAAGCTTTCTTT.

The chain joins TRBV13 to TRBJ1-2, with D possibly TRBD1 on 6 matching bases. The germline V gene encodes CDR1 PRHDT and CDR2 FYEKMQ (reference sequence). V gave up 5 bases and J gave up 5 bases, with 21 bases separating them. The length of the CDR3 is 16 residues. The CDR3: CASSVRNRAASYGYTF. As DNA, the CDR3 is TGTGCCAGCAGCGTACGAAACAGGGCCGCGAGTTATGGCTACACCTTC.

This clonotype was seen more than once but under ten times. This chain connects TRBV12-3 or TRBV12-4 to TRBJ2-3, with a weak D call TRBD1 (6 bases). V lost 1 base to trimming and J lost 6 bases, with 20 bases between them. The CDR3 length is 17 residues. The CDR3: CASSLGGPGPEGDTQYF. DNA of the CDR3: TGTGCCAGCAGTTTAGGGGGGCCGGGGCCCGAGGGGGATACGCAGTATTTT.

The CDR3: CSARDRVSGEMGEQYF. DNA of the CDR3: TGCAGTGCTAGAGATCGAGTTAGCGGGGAAATGGGCGAGCAGTACTTC. This chain joins TRBV20-1 and TRBJ2-7; 8 positions match TRBD2. V lost 0 bases, J lost 6 bases, and 13 bases stayed unmatched. The CDR3 loop spans 16 amino acids. The germline V gene encodes CDR1 DFQATT and CDR2 SNEGSKA (reference sequence).

The J gene is TRBJ2-3, the V gene TRBV7-6, with unresolved D. CDR1 and CDR2 (germline): SGHVS, FNYEAQ. V was shortened by 5 bases and J by 3 bases, with 15 bases between the two germline ends. The CDR3 covers 15 residues. The CDR3 sequence is CASSPVVALTDTQYF. DNA for the CDR3: TGTGCCAGCAGCCCCGTCGTCGCTCTTACAGATACGCAGTATTTT.